A selection of T cell receptor beta chains follows, all from one sample in a study of PD-1 blockade in mismatch repair-deficient tumors. Profiled with immunoSEQ multiplex PCR; TCRdb holds only in-frame clones, not every one. The data hold some 19,000 clones, with approximately 80% observed a single time. This specimen consisted of PBMCs, obtained 52 weeks after starting pembrolizumab. The receptors stem from an adult with mismatch repair-deficient cancer. CDR3s include the opening cysteine and the closing phenylalanine or tryptophan. The D gene is left open where the match is weak. Size is stated for part of the rows, as once, few or many counts, or as a class when the clone is expanded.

clone_size d_call j_call v_call cdr3_aa cdr3_nt
- - TRBJ2-3 TRBV19 CASRDWDTDTQYF TGTGCCAGCCGGGACTGGGACACAGATACGCAGTATTTT
- - TRBJ2-2 TRBV27 CASSSWTVANTGELFF TGTGCCAGCAGTTCCTGGACAGTCGCGAACACCGGGGAGCTGTTTTTT
- - TRBJ2-1 TRBV4-2 CASSRASIEQFF TGTGCCAGCAGCCGTGCTAGTATTGAGCAGTTCTTC
- TRBD1 TRBJ1-2 TRBV18 CASSPSQGGYYGYTF TGTGCCAGCTCACCATCCCAGGGGGGCTACTATGGCTACACCTTC
once TRBD2 TRBJ2-1 TRBV4-1 CASSQMRAGGPPEQFF TGCGCCAGCAGCCAAATGAGAGCGGGAGGGCCCCCTGAGCAGTTCTTC
once - TRBJ2-1 TRBV5-1 CASSPSGGMNEQFF TGCGCCAGCAGCCCGAGTGGCGGGATGAATGAGCAGTTCTTC
- - TRBJ2-5 TRBV5-1 CASSPQVQETQYF TGCGCCAGCAGCCCTCAGGTCCAAGAGACCCAGTACTTC
- - TRBJ2-2 TRBV27 CASSSRGTNTGELFF TGTGCCAGCAGTTCAAGGGGGACGAACACCGGGGAGCTGTTTTTT
few TRBD1 TRBJ1-2 TRBV28 CASSRTGIYGYTF TGTGCCAGCAGTAGGACAGGGATCTATGGCTACACCTTC
- - TRBJ1-5 TRBV7-9 CASSPEGGQPQHF TGTGCCAGCAGCCCCGAAGGGGGTCAGCCCCAGCATTTT
- TRBD2 TRBJ2-1 TRBV7-3 CASSLTPTSGYNEQFF TGTGCCAGCAGCTTAACGCCGACTAGCGGCTACAATGAGCAGTTCTTC
- - TRBJ2-3 TRBV15 CATSRDLRTDTQYF TGTGCCACCAGCAGAGATCTACGAACAGATACGCAGTATTTT
- TRBD2 TRBJ2-1 TRBV12-5 CASGLGGLAGGHEQFF TGTGCTAGTGGTTTGGGGGGACTAGCGGGAGGGCATGAGCAGTTCTTC
- - TRBJ1-4 TRBV7-9 CASSLRGSDEKLFF TGTGCCAGCAGCTTACGGGGGTCTGATGAAAAACTGTTTTTT
- - TRBJ1-1 TRBV29-1 CSVGFGEGSTEAFF TGCAGCGTTGGTTTCGGGGAGGGGAGCACTGAAGCTTTCTTT
- - TRBJ2-3 TRBV11-2 CASSLGWRAGTDTQYF TGTGCCAGCAGCTTGGGTTGGAGGGCTGGCACAGATACGCAGTATTTT
- TRBD1 TRBJ2-2 TRBV28 CASTGTGSTGELFF TGTGCCAGCACGGGGACAGGGTCCACCGGGGAGCTGTTTTTT
- - TRBJ1-1 TRBV10-1 CASSRRGTEAFF TGCGCCAGCTCCCGCAGGGGAACTGAAGCTTTCTTT
- TRBD2 TRBJ2-4 TRBV4-1 CASSQGMVAGLAKNIQYF TGCGCCAGCAGCCAAGGGATGGTAGCGGGGCTAGCCAAAAACATTCAGTACTTC
few - TRBJ2-7 TRBV6-6 CASSYGPYEQYF TGTGCCAGCAGTTACGGCCCCTACGAGCAGTACTTC
- TRBD1 TRBJ2-7 TRBV7-2 CASSSDRGPYYEQYF TGTGCCAGCAGTTCCGACAGGGGGCCTTACTACGAGCAGTACTTC
- TRBD2 TRBJ2-3 TRBV28 CASGPASGRRDTQYF TGTGCCAGCGGACCGGCTAGCGGGAGGCGAGATACGCAGTATTTT